Listed below are T cell receptor beta chains from one sample, sequenced in a study of blood T cells in healthy people across ages. TCRdb re-derived calls from the 5' RACE reads in MiXCR, one entry per CDR3 protein. This sample has some 1.1 million distinct CDR3 sequences, with roughly two fifths found just once. Sequenced: blood. Receptor source: a man aged 18 to 29 in good health. The CDR3 runs from the conserved cysteine through the conserved F or W. A D gene is named only where the DNA matches it firmly. Only part of the rows carry a size: once, few, many, or a class if the clone is expanded.

abundance	d_gene	v_gene	j_gene	CDR3aa	CDR3nt
few	-	TRBV9	TRBJ1-2	CASSVADPNYGYTF	TGTGCCAGCAGCGTCGCGGACCCTAACTATGGCTACACCTTC
few	TRBD1	TRBV29-1	TRBJ2-7	CSVMTGGSYEQYF	TGCAGCGTAATGACAGGGGGGTCGTACGAGCAGTACTTC
-	-	TRBV7-9	TRBJ2-3	CAVRISTDTQYF	TGTGCCGTCCGGATAAGCACAGATACGCAGTATTTT
-	TRBD1	TRBV20-1	TRBJ1-5	CSASGTENNQPQHF	TGCAGTGCTAGTGGGACAGAGAACAATCAGCCCCAGCATTTT
-	TRBD2	TRBV4-2	TRBJ2-7	CASSQLHSGSNAYEQYF	TGTGCCAGCAGCCAGCTTCATAGCGGGAGCAATGCCTACGAGCAGTACTTC
-	TRBD1	TRBV28	TRBJ1-3	CASRDRGSGNTIYF	TGTGCTAGCAGAGACAGGGGATCCGGAAACACCATATATTTT
-	TRBD1	TRBV5-6	TRBJ1-5	CASSLAGTANQPQHF	TGTGCCAGCAGCTTGGCGGGGACAGCAAATCAGCCCCAGCATTTT
-	-	TRBV12-3/TRBV12-4	TRBJ2-3	CASREVAGAFTDTQYF	TGTGCCAGCAGGGAAGTGGCGGGGGCCTTCACAGATACGCAGTATTTT
few	TRBD2	TRBV20-1	TRBJ2-1	CSASAPSGGPPYEQFF	TGCAGTGCTAGTGCACCTAGCGGGGGTCCTCCGTATGAGCAGTTCTTC
once	TRBD2	TRBV7-9	TRBJ2-5	CASSIWTSGKETQYF	TGTGCCAGCAGCATCTGGACTAGCGGGAAAGAGACCCAGTACTTC
-	TRBD1	TRBV4-1	TRBJ1-4	CASSQVGQGINEKLFF	TGCGCCAGCAGCCAAGTCGGACAGGGGATTAATGAAAAACTGTTTTTT
few	-	TRBV7-9	TRBJ1-4	CASSFEGGLEKLFF	TGTGCCAGCAGCTTCGAGGGAGGTTTAGAAAAACTGTTTTTT
-	-	TRBV10-3	TRBJ2-3	CAISGPGTTDTQYF	TGTGCCATCAGTGGGCCAGGGACCACAGATACGCAGTATTTT
-	TRBD1	TRBV29-1	TRBJ1-2	CSVEGYGTGGTGYTF	TGCAGCGTTGAGGGTTACGGGACAGGGGGTACGGGCTACACCTTC
-	-	TRBV21-1	TRBJ2-7	CASSNRDIYNEQYF	TGTGCCAGCAGCAATAGGGACATCTACAATGAGCAGTACTTC
-	-	TRBV30	TRBJ1-2	CACPTGPRYGYTF	TGTGCCTGCCCAACGGGTCCGAGGTATGGCTACACCTTC
few	-	TRBV20-1	TRBJ2-7	CSARGQSQYF	TGCAGTGCTAGAGGGCAGAGCCAGTACTTC
few	-	TRBV4-3	TRBJ1-5	CASSQDFGGGSQPQHF	TGCGCCAGCAGCCAAGATTTTGGAGGAGGTAGTCAGCCCCAGCATTTT
few	-	TRBV5-1	TRBJ2-2	CASSYTGLTGELFF	TGCGCCAGCAGCTACACAGGGTTGACCGGGGAGCTGTTTTTT
few	TRBD1	TRBV25-1	TRBJ1-2	CASSGGTGGINGYTF	TGTGCCAGCAGCGGGGGGACAGGGGGGATAAATGGCTACACCTTC
few	-	TRBV5-1	TRBJ1-2	CASSSGILDLFDNYGYTF	TGCGCCAGCAGTTCCGGCATTTTAGACCTTTTTGATAACTATGGCTACACCTTC
-	TRBD1	TRBV18	TRBJ2-5	CASSPRNQGVGETQYF	TGTGCCAGCTCACCACGCAATCAGGGGGTAGGAGAGACCCAGTACTTC
-	-	TRBV5-6	TRBJ1-2	CASSLGQNSFGYTF	TGTGCCAGCAGCTTGGGGCAGAATAGTTTTGGCTACACCTTC
few	TRBD1	TRBV9	TRBJ2-1	CASSVRQGPPYNEQFF	TGTGCCAGCAGCGTCCGACAGGGGCCACCCTACAATGAGCAGTTCTTC
-	-	TRBV7-9	TRBJ2-7	CASSAARFSTDEQYF	TGTGCCAGCAGCGCAGCTCGGTTTAGTACCGATGAGCAGTACTTC
-	-	TRBV14	TRBJ1-4	CASSQGGITNEKLFF	TGTGCCAGCAGCCAAGGCGGTATCACTAATGAAAAACTGTTTTTT
-	-	TRBV7-2	TRBJ1-1	CASSSRGTSMNTEAFF	TGTGCCAGCAGTTCCCGCGGGACGTCAATGAACACTGAAGCTTTCTTT
-	-	TRBV28	TRBJ1-5	CASSSTQRSNQPQHF	TGTGCCAGCAGTTCCACACAGCGTAGCAATCAGCCCCAGCATTTT
-	-	TRBV7-9	TRBJ1-2	CASRLGSGLYGYTF	TGTGCCAGCAGACTAGGTTCAGGCCTCTATGGCTACACCTTC
few	TRBD1	TRBV7-2	TRBJ1-1	CASSFDPGQGKTEAFF	TGTGCCAGCAGCTTTGACCCGGGACAGGGGAAAACTGAAGCTTTCTTT
-	TRBD1	TRBV7-9	TRBJ1-4	CASSRTGGANEKLFF	TGTGCCAGCAGCCGAACAGGGGGTGCTAATGAAAAACTGTTTTTT
-	-	TRBV29-1	TRBJ2-3	CSVGQGKISTDTQYF	TGCAGCGTTGGTCAGGGAAAAATCAGCACAGATACGCAGTATTTT
-	-	TRBV2	TRBJ2-6	CASSESRPTF	TGTGCCAGCAGTGAATCGAGGCCGACTTTC
few	-	TRBV7-2	TRBJ2-1	CASSLDSGDGSYNEQFF	TGTGCCAGCAGCTTAGACTCCGGGGACGGCTCCTACAATGAGCAGTTCTTC
-	-	TRBV20-1	TRBJ1-2	CSARVPGQSDYGYTF	TGCAGTGCTAGAGTCCCCGGACAGTCAGACTATGGCTACACCTTC
-	-	TRBV4-1	TRBJ2-1	CASSQVDLISYNEQFF	TGCGCCAGCAGCCAAGTAGATTTGATATCTTACAATGAGCAGTTCTTC
once	-	TRBV5-6	TRBJ2-6	CASSLANRDILSGANVLTF	TGTGCCAGCAGCTTGGCCAATCGGGACATCCTCTCTGGGGCCAACGTCCTGACTTTC
few	-	TRBV6-5	TRBJ2-5	CASSNGNNEQYF	TGTGCCAGCAGTAACGGAAACAATGAGCAGTACTTC
-	-	TRBV9	TRBJ2-4	CASSPNRDGEQYF	TGTGCCAGCAGCCCGAACAGGGATGGGGAGCAGTACTTC
-	-	TRBV14	TRBJ2-3	CASSQATLRADTQYF	TGTGCCAGCAGCCAAGCAACCCTAAGGGCAGATACGCAGTATTTT
few	TRBD1	TRBV6-2/TRBV6-3	TRBJ2-5	CASEDRGVIETQYF	TGTGCCAGCGAAGACAGGGGAGTAATAGAGACCCAGTACTTC
-	-	TRBV9	TRBJ1-1	CASSGGTGKNTEAFF	TGTGCCAGCAGCGGTGGGACTGGGAAGAACACTGAAGCTTTCTTT
-	-	TRBV28	TRBJ2-1	CASSSRQDKGTYNEQFF	TGTGCCAGCAGTTCTCGACAGGATAAGGGGACCTACAATGAGCAGTTCTTC
few	TRBD1	TRBV9	TRBJ2-1	CASMGTGDDNEQFF	TGTGCCAGCATGGGGACAGGGGATGACAATGAGCAGTTCTTC
many	-	TRBV6-1	TRBJ1-2	CASSYYGYTF	TGTGCCAGCAGCTACTATGGCTACACCTTC
few	-	TRBV7-9	TRBJ2-3	CASARGPPTDTQYF	TGTGCCTCCGCGCGGGGGCCCCCCACAGATACGCAGTATTTT
few	-	TRBV29-1	TRBJ1-5	CSVADRGQGNHPQHF	TGCAGCGTTGCCGATCGGGGGCAAGGCAATCACCCCCAGCATTTT
-	-	TRBV4-3	TRBJ2-3	CASSQDLGRETSDTQYF	TGCGCCAGCAGCCAAGATCTAGGCAGGGAGACCTCAGATACGCAGTATTTT
few	-	TRBV5-1	TRBJ2-7	CASSSPDHTNSYEQYF	TGCGCCAGCAGCTCGCCGGACCATACCAACTCCTACGAGCAGTACTTC
-	-	TRBV2	TRBJ1-2	CASSDRARISYTF	TGTGCCAGCAGTGACAGGGCCCGTATAAGCTACACCTTC
once	TRBD1	TRBV29-1	TRBJ2-7	CSVDRGNVIDEQYF	TGCAGCGTTGACAGGGGGAATGTAATAGATGAGCAGTACTTC
-	-	TRBV12-5	TRBJ1-1	CASGLTQQGMNTEAFF	TGTGCTAGTGGTTTGACCCAACAGGGCATGAACACTGAAGCTTTCTTT
-	-	TRBV27	TRBJ1-2	CASSFSDTGGYTF	TGTGCCAGCAGTTTCTCCGACACTGGGGGCTACACCTTC